Below, 22 T cell receptor beta chains from the same sample are listed, as sequenced in a study of blood T cell repertoires in COVID-19. Sequenced by immunoSEQ multiplex PCR; TCRdb stores in-frame clones only, minus some. The table has 150,000 to 180,000 clones, around 82% seen once; the top ten hold roughly 0.62%. The source material was peripheral blood. These receptors were obtained from a man aged 60-69 years with COVID-19, enrolled during active disease.

The chain links TRBV7-2 to TRBJ2-7, with 7 bases matching TRBD2. V gave up 0 bases and J gave up 3 bases; unmatched junction bases: 5. Germline V CDR1 and CDR2: SGHTA, FQGNSA. This CDR3 spans 15 amino acids. The chain's CDR3 is CASSLASGLLYEQYF. The CDR3 DNA is TGTGCCAGCAGCTTAGCGTCGGGACTACTCTACGAGCAGTACTTC.

The chain carries TRBV6-5 and TRBJ1-2; TRBD1 matches 7 bases. V trimming: 4 bases; J trimming: 6 bases; junction bases outside the gene matches: 8. Germline V gives CDR1 MNHEY, CDR2 SVGAGI. This CDR3 comprises 14 residues. The CDR3 sequence: CASSFGTARNGYTF. CDR3 coding DNA: TGTGCCAGCAGTTTCGGGACAGCCAGAAATGGCTACACCTTC.

V is TRBV11-2 and J is TRBJ1-3; a possible D gene is TRBD1 (6 bases). CDR1 and CDR2 (germline): SGHAT, FQNNGV. CDR3 length: 15 amino acids. Trimming cost V 5 bases and J 4 bases, with 15 bases left between them. The CDR3 coding sequence is TGTGCCAGCAGCCCGAACGGGGGGCCCGGAAACACCATATATTTT. Translating gives CASSPNGGPGNTIYF.

This chain connects TRBV6-5 to TRBJ1-4, with D possibly TRBD1 on 6 matching bases. The length of the CDR3 is 13 residues. Trimming removed 5 bases at V and 8 bases at J, with 12 bases between. Germline CDR1 is MNHEY and CDR2 is SVGAGI. The DNA of the CDR3 is TGTGCCAGCAGTCGCAGGGGTGGAGAAAAACTGTTTTTT. Amino acids: CASSRRGGEKLFF.

This clone was seen just once. The chain employs TRBV5-5 and TRBJ2-1; 10 nucleotides match TRBD2. CDR3 length equals 16 residues. CDR1 and CDR2 (germline): SGHKS, YYEKEE (reference sequence). V was clipped by 2 bases and J by 8 bases; unmatched bases: 10. In DNA, the CDR3 is TGTGCCAGCAGCTTCTTCTCTAGCGGGAGTGGCGATGAGCAGTTCTTC. Residues: CASSFFSSGSGDEQFF. The full variable domain, completed using reference TRBV5-5 and TRBJ2-1, is DAGVTQSPTHLIKTRGQQVTLRCSPISGHKSVSWYQQVLGQGPQFIFQYYEKEERGRGNFPDRFSARQFPNYSSELNVNALLLGDSALYLCASSFFSSGSGDEQFFGPGTRLTVL.

This sequence joins TRBV18 and TRBJ1-2; D might be TRBD1 (5 bases). The germline gives CDR1 KGHSH, CDR2 LQKENI. V gave up 6 bases and J gave up 5 bases, with 19 bases separating them. The CDR3 runs 15 residues. CDR3 coding DNA: TGTGCCAGCTCTCTCCTACAGGACACTCATTATGGCTACACCTTC. Translation: CASSLLQDTHYGYTF.

The J gene is TRBJ1-4, the V gene TRBV24-1; 7 nucleotides match TRBD1. CDR1 and CDR2 from the germline V gene are KGHDR and SFDVKD. This CDR3 contains 14 residues. V trimming: 4 bases; J trimming: 5 bases; junction bases outside the gene matches: 3. The CDR3 reads CATSEGGGNEKLFF. Here the CDR3 DNA reads TGTGCCACCAGTGAAGGAGGGGGCAATGAAAAACTGTTTTTT.

The chain carries TRBV19 and TRBJ1-1; D may be TRBD1 (6 bases). CDR3 size: 14 residues. Per the germline V gene, CDR1 is LNHDA and CDR2 is SQIVND (reference sequence). Trimming stripped 5 bases from V and 0 bases from J, with 10 bases between. The CDR3 region is CASSPQGMNTEAFF. CDR3 DNA sequence: TGTGCCAGTAGTCCTCAGGGGATGAACACTGAAGCTTTCTTT.

The rearrangement links TRBV10-3 to TRBJ2-1; 13 nucleotides match TRBD2. The germline V gene encodes CDR1 ENHRY and CDR2 SYGVKD. V shed 6 bases and J 6 bases; nucleotides not matched to a gene: 2. This CDR3 is 14 amino acids long. CDR3 in DNA: TGTGCCATCAGGACTAGCGGGGGGTCCAATGAGCAGTTCTTC. Its protein is CAIRTSGGSNEQFF.

The J gene is TRBJ1-2, the V gene TRBV28; D gene ambiguous. CDR1 and CDR2 (germline): MDHEN, SYDVKM. The CDR3 covers 13 residues. V was clipped by 6 bases and J by 6 bases, with 14 bases between them. The CDR3 region is CASRTQVPHGYTF. CDR3 bases: TGTGCCAGCAGAACTCAGGTGCCCCATGGCTACACCTTC.

This chain connects TRBV6-5 to TRBJ1-2; 7 nucleotides agree with TRBD1. In germline, CDR1 is MNHEY, CDR2 SVGAGI. The V gene end was trimmed by 6 bases and the J gene end by 3 bases; junction bases not matched to a gene: 4. The CDR3 is 13 residues long. CDR3 nucleotides: TGTGCCAGCAGGCCACAGGGGTACTATGGCTACACCTTC. This encodes CASRPQGYYGYTF.

This rearrangement joins TRBV7-2 to TRBJ1-2, with D maybe TRBD1 (6 bases). The V gene lost 1 base and the J gene lost 2 bases, with 11 bases spanning the gap. The CDR3 has 15 residues. The V gene's germline CDR1 is SGHTA and CDR2 FQGNSA. The CDR3 loop is CASSLDQGLNYGYTF. For the CDR3, the DNA is TGTGCCAGCAGCTTAGATCAGGGGTTGAACTATGGCTACACCTTC.

The V call is TRBV7-3, the J call TRBJ2-6; D is possibly TRBD1 (6 bases). CDR1 is SGHTA and CDR2 is FQGTGA in the germline V gene. The CDR3 is 16 residues long. The V end was cut by 3 bases, the J end by 0 bases, with 9 bases between. The CDR3 sequence: CASSFGTPSGANVLTF. The CDR3 DNA sequence: TGTGCCAGCAGCTTTGGGACACCCTCTGGGGCCAACGTCCTGACTTTC.

This sequence joins TRBV29-1 and TRBJ1-5; D call uncertain. The CDR3 sequence is 15 residues long. Germline values: CDR1 SQVTM, CDR2 ANQGSEA. V was shortened by 4 bases and J by 2 bases, with 15 bases between the two germline ends. CDR3 coding DNA: TGCAGCGTTGGAGACGGACTCCTTGGCAATCAGCCCCAGCATTTT. Its translation: CSVGDGLLGNQPQHF.

The chain recombines TRBV5-4 with TRBJ1-1, with a tentative D call TRBD1 (5 bases). Trimming took off 0 bases at V and 4 bases at J, with 13 bases between the two ends. The germline V gene has CDR1 SGHNT and CDR2 YYREEE (reference sequence). This CDR3 region has 15 residues. Here the CDR3 DNA reads TGTGCCAGCAGCTTGGCGTGGGGGGAGGTCACTGAAGCTTTCTTT. It codes for CASSLAWGEVTEAFF.

As DNA, the CDR3 is TGTGCCAGCAGCCGACTACCTTCGGGACAGGGAAGCGCCGGGGAGCTGTTTTTT. Protein product: CASSRLPSGQGSAGELFF. The chain joins TRBV4-2 to TRBJ2-2, with 9 bases identical to TRBD1. The CDR3 consists of 18 residues. Trimming cost V 4 bases and J 6 bases; bases outside gene matches: 15. The germline gives CDR1 LGHNA, CDR2 YNFKEQ.

The V and J genes are TRBV11-3 and TRBJ2-3; 11 bases align to TRBD2. The CDR3 sequence is 16 residues long. The V gene end was trimmed by 3 bases and the J gene end by 2 bases; junction bases not matched to a gene: 4. Germline values: CDR1 SGHNT, CDR2 YENEEA. CDR3 DNA: TGTGCCAGCAGCTTTGGGACTAGCGGAACCACAGATACGCAGTATTTT. Protein product: CASSFGTSGTTDTQYF.

V gene TRBV19 combines with J gene TRBJ1-2, with D possibly being TRBD1 (6 bases). Germline V gene sequence: CDR1 LNHDA, CDR2 SQIVND (reference sequence). V lost 5 bases and J lost 4, with 14 bases in between. The CDR3 spans 14 residues. CDR3 residues: CASSESGHRYGYTF. DNA of the CDR3: TGTGCCAGTAGTGAATCGGGACACCGCTATGGCTACACCTTC.

The gene calls are TRBV7-9 and TRBJ1-4; no clear D gene. Germline-derived CDR1 and CDR2 are SEHNR and FQNEAQ (reference sequence). Trimming removed 3 bases at V and 2 bases at J, with 7 bases between. The CDR3 spans 14 residues. Written as DNA, the CDR3 is TGTGCCAGCAGCTTTTCCGGGACTAATGAAAAACTGTTTTTT. Amino acids: CASSFSGTNEKLFF.

DNA for the CDR3: TGTGCCAGCTCACTCGATATGGACAGATTGAACACTGAAGCTTTCTTT. Its translation is CASSLDMDRLNTEAFF. The chain is built from TRBV18 and TRBJ1-1; tentatively, D is TRBD1 (6 bases). The V end was cut by 4 bases, the J end by 0 bases, with 15 bases between. CDR3 length equals 16 residues. CDR1 and CDR2 from the germline V gene are KGHSH and LQKENI.

This rearrangement joins TRBV5-8 to TRBJ1-2, with 7 bases aligning to TRBD1. Germline trimming cut 0 bases from V and 4 bases from J; bases unmatched to any gene: 9. The CDR3 length is 16 residues. Germline V gives CDR1 SGHTS, CDR2 YDEGEE. The CDR3 loop reads CASSLEYRDSLYGYTF. Written as DNA, the CDR3 is TGTGCCAGCAGCTTGGAATACCGGGACAGCCTCTATGGCTACACCTTC.

V is TRBV5-1 and J is TRBJ2-1; 7 bases align to TRBD2. CDR3 length: 15 amino acids. The germline gives CDR1 SGHRS, CDR2 YFSETQ. Trimming cost V 5 bases and J 4 bases; bases outside gene matches: 9. The CDR3 nucleotides read TGCGCCAGCAGTCAAACGGCGGGGGTTTACAATGAGCAGTTCTTC. Translation gives CASSQTAGVYNEQFF. The full variable domain, rest sourced from reference TRBV5-1 and TRBJ2-1, is KAGVTQTPRYLIKTRGQQVTLSCSPISGHRSVSWYQQTPGQGLQFLFEYFSETQRNKGNFPGRFSGRQFSNSRSEMNVSTLELGDSALYLCASSQTAGVYNEQFFGPGTRLTVL.